This T cell receptor beta chain is drawn from a study of cytomegalovirus exposure and HLA in healthy donors. In its sample, this clone was seen once. The CDR3 sequence is 14 residues long. V lost 4 bases and J lost 2, with 11 bases in between. CDR1 and CDR2 (germline): SGHRS, YFSETQ. The repertoire was sequenced with immunoSEQ multiplex PCR; TCRdb's copy has only in-frame clones and lacks some. The sample consists of under 250,000 clones, roughly 83% of them appearing once. Sequences were obtained from PBMCs. The sequence came from a woman between 18 and 30 years old in good health and CMV-seronegative. The gene calls are TRBV5-1 and TRBJ2-3; TRBD2 might be the D (6 bases). Written as DNA, the CDR3 is TGCGCCAGCAGCGTTGCTAGCGACACAGATACGCAGTATTTT. This encodes CASSVASDTDTQYF.